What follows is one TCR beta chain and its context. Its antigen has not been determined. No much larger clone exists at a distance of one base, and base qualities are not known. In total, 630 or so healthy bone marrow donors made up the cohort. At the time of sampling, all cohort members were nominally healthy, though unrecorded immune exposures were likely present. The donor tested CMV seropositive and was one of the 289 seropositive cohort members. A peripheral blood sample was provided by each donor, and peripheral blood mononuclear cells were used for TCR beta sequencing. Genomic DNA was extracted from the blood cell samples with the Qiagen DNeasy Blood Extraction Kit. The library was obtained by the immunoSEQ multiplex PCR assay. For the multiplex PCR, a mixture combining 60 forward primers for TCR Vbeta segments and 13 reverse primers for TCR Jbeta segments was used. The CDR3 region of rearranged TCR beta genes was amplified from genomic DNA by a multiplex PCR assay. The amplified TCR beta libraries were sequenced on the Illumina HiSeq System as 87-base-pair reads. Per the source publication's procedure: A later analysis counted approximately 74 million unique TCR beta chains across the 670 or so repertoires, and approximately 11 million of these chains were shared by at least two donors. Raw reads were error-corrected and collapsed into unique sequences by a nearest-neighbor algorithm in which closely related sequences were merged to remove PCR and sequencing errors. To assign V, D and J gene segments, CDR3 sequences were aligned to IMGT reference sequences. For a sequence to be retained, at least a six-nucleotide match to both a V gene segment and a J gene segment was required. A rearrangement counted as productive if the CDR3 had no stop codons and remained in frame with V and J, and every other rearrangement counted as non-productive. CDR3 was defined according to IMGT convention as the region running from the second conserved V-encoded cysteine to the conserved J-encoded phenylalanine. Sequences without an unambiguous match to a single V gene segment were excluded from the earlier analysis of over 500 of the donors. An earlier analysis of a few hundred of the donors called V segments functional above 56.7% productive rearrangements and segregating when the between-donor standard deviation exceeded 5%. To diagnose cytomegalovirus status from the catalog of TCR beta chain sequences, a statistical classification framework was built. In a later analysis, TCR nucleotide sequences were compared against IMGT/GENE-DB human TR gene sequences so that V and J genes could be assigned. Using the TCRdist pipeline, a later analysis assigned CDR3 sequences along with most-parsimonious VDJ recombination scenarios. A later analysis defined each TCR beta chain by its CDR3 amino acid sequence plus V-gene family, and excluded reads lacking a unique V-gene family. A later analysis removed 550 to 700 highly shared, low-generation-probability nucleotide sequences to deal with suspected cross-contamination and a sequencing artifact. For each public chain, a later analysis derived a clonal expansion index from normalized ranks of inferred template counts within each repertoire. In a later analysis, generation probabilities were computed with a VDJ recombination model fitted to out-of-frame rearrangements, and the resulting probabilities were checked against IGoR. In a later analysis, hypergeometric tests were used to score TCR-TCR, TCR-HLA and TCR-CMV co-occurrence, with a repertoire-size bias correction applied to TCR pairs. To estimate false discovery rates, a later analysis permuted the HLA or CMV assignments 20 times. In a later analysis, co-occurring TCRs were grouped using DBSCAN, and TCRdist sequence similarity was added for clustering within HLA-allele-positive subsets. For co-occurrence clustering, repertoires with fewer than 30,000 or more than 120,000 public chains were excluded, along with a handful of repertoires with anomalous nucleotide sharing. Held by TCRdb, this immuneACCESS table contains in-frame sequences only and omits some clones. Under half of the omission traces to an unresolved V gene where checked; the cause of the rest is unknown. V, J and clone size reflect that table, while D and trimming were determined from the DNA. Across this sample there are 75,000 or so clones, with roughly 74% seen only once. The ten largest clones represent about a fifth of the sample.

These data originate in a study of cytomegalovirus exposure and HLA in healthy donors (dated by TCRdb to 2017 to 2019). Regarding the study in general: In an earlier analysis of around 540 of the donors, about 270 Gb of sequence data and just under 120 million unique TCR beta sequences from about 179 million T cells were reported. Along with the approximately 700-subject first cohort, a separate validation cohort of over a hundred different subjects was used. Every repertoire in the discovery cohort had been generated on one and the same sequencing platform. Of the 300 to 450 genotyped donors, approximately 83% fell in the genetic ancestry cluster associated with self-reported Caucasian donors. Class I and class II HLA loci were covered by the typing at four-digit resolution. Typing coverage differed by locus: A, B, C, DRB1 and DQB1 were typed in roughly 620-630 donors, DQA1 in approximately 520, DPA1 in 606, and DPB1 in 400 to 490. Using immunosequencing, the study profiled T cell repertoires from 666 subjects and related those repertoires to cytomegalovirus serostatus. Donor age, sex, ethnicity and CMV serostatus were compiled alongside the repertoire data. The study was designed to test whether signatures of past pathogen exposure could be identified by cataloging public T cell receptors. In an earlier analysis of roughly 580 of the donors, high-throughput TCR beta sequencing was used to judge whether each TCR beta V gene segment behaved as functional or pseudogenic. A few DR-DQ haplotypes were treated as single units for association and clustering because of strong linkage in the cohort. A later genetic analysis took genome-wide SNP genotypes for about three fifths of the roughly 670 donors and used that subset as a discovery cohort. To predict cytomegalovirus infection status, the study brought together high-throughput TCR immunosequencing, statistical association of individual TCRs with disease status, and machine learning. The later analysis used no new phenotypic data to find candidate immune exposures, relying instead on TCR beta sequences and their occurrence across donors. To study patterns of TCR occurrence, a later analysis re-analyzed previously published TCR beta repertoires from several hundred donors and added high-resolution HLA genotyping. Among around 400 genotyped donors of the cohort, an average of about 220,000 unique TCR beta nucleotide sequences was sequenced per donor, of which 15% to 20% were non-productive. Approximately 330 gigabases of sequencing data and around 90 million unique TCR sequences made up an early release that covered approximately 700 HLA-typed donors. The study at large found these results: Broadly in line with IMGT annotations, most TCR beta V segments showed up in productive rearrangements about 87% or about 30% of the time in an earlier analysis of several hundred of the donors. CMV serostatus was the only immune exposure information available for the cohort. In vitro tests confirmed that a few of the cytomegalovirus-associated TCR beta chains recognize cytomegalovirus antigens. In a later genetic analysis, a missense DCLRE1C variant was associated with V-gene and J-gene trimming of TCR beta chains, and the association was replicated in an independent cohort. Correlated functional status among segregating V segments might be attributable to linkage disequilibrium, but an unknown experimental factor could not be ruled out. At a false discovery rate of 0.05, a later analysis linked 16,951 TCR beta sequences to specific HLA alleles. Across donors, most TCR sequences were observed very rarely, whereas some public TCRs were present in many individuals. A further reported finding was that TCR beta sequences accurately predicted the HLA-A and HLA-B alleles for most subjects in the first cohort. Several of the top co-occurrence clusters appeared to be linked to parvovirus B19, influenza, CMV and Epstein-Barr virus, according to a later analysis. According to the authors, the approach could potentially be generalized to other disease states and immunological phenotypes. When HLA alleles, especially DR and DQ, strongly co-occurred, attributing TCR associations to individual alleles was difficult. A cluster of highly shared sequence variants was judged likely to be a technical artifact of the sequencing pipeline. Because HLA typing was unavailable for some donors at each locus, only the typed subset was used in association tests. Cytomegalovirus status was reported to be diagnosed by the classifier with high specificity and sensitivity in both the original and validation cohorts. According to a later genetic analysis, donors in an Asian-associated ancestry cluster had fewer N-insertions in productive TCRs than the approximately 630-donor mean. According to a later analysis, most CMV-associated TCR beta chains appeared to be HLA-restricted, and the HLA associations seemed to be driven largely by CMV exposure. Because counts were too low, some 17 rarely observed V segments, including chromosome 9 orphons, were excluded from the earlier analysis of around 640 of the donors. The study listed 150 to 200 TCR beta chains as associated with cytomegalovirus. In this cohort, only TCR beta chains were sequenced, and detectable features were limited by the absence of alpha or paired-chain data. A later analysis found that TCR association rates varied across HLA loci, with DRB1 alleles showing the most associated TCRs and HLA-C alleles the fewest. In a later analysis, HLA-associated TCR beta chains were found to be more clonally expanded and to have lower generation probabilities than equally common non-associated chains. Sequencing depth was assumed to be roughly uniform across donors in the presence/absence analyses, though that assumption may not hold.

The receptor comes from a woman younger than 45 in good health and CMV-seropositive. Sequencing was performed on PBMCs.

The CDR3 has the sequence CASSQDAGPQQYF. The sequence in DNA is TGCGCCAGCAGCCAAGATGCAGGTCCCCAGCAGTACTTC. This receptor chain uses TRBV4-1 and TRBJ2-7; the D gene is unclear. Between the V and J ends, shortened by 0 bases and 8 bases respectively, the junction contains 11 bases. The cysteine opens and the phenylalanine closes a CDR3 of 13 amino acids. Only the CDR3 part of the read is kept: 39 bases, read in frame from the first base. The CDR1 and CDR2 encoded by the germline V gene are MGHRA and YSYEKL.